The 7 T cell receptor beta chains listed next were all sequenced from one sample in a study of T cell responses to AZD1222 COVID-19 vaccine. Using immunoSEQ multiplex PCR, the repertoire was profiled, and TCRdb retains in-frame clones only, with some absent. The table records roughly 180,000 clones, around 93% of them present only once. This specimen was peripheral blood, taken 28 days after the second dose of the MenACWY control vaccine. Source of these receptors: an adult who received the MenACWY meningococcal vaccine as a control.

The chain has TRBV19 and TRBJ2-3; 10 bases line up with TRBD2. This CDR3 contains 15 residues. The junction had 6 bases not matched to a gene; V was cut back by 7 bases and J by 2 bases. Per germline, CDR1 LNHDA and CDR2 SQIVND (reference sequence). CDR3 protein: CASTRAGGLTDTQYF. In DNA, the CDR3 is TGTGCCAGTACCCGAGCGGGGGGGCTCACAGATACGCAGTATTTT.

V gene TRBV3-1 (or the pseudogene TRBV3-2) combines with J gene TRBJ2-5; 12 nucleotides align to TRBD2. Losses at the gene ends were 1 base for V and 7 bases for J; bases not matched to a gene: 7. CDR3 size: 16 residues. Looked up from germline, CDR1 is LGHDT and CDR2 is YNNKEL (reference sequence). As DNA, the CDR3 is TGTGCCAGCAGCCAAGGGACTAGCGGGGCCAGAGGGACCCAGTACTTC. Its protein product is CASSQGTSGARGTQYF.

The chain combines TRBV18 with TRBJ2-3; 7 bases map to TRBD2. V was pared by 8 bases and J by 5 bases, with 7 bases of the junction left unmatched. The CDR3 loop spans 13 amino acids. Germline assignment: CDR1 KGHSH and CDR2 LQKENI. CDR3 in DNA: TGTGCCAGCACCTCACTAGCGCAAGATACGCAGTATTTT. It yields the protein CASTSLAQDTQYF.

The rearrangement joins TRBV19 to TRBJ1-6; a weak D match, TRBD1 (6 bases). CDR3 length equals 14 residues. Germline lookup yields CDR1 LNHDA and CDR2 SQIVND (reference sequence). V lost 5 bases and J 9 bases, leaving 14 bases between the germline ends. The CDR3 DNA reads TGTGCCAGTAGTTCTCAGGGGAACCGTTCACCCCTCCACTTT. This sequence encodes CASSSQGNRSPLHF.

V is TRBV6-6 and J is TRBJ1-4; TRBD1 is a possible D gene (5 bases). Deletions cut 4 bases from V and 5 bases from J, with 11 bases between. CDR1 and CDR2 from the germline V gene are MNHNY and SVGAGI (reference sequence). The CDR3 runs to 14 residues. CDR3 DNA: TGTGCCAGCAGTTTGACGGGGCGGAATGAAAAACTGTTTTTT. Its protein product is CASSLTGRNEKLFF.

The chain links TRBV28 to TRBJ1-1; no reliable D call. Germline CDR1 is MDHEN and CDR2 is SYDVKM. This CDR3 is 13 amino acids long. Trimming removed 0 bases at V and 0 bases at J, with 2 bases between. This CDR3 is CASSLWVNTEAFF. CDR3 DNA: TGTGCCAGCAGTTTATGGGTGAACACTGAAGCTTTCTTT.

This clone was recorded once. The CDR3 DNA follows: TGTGCCAGCTCACCGCGGACAGCCTCCTATAATTCACCCCTCCACTTT. This codes for CASSPRTASYNSPLHF. The rearrangement uses TRBV18 and TRBJ1-6, with D tentatively TRBD1 (6 bases). V shed 3 bases and J shed 0 bases, with 9 bases lying between them. The CDR3 has 16 residues. The germline V gene has CDR1 KGHSH and CDR2 LQKENI. Based on the CDR3 plus reference TRBV18 and TRBJ1-6, the full variable domain is NAGVMQNPRHLVRRRGQEARLRCSPMKGHSHVYWYRQLPEEGLKFMVYLQKENIIDESGMPKERFSAEFPKEGPSILRIQQVVRGDSAAYFCASSPRTASYNSPLHFGNGTRLTVT.